This T cell receptor beta chain is from a study of T cells in Graves' hyperthyroidism and ophthalmopathy (dated by TCRdb to about 2019). Study-wide context: Peripheral blood samples were taken at initial diagnosis, before any treatment was given. To identify distinguishing TCR V-J signatures, a discovery cohort of some 99 patients was used, comprising 43 with Graves' ophthalmopathy and under 60 with stable Graves' hyperthyroidism. An independent validation cohort of some 18 hyperthyroidism patients and about 15 patients who later progressed to ophthalmopathy tested prospective prediction of ophthalmopathy. The 100 or so discovery patients were randomly split 7:3 into training and test sets. The study also compared thyroid tissue and blood T-cell repertoires from more than five Graves' hyperthyroidism patients. After sampling, hyperthyroidism patients received methimazole starting at 30 mg daily, and ophthalmopathy patients received high-dose intravenous methylprednisolone. TCR Vbeta CDR3 sequencing of 130 to 150 peripheral blood samples (roughly 41 ophthalmopathy, 75 to 85 hyperthyroidism and approximately 17 progressor patients) is reported in the paper.

In the ophthalmopathy patients, disease was moderately to severely active, with a Clinical Activity Score of 3 or more, a NOSPECS grade of 4 or more, and a duration of less than 3 months. Patients with uncontrolled infections, other autoimmune diseases, pregnancy or lactation were excluded. Diagnoses were based on clinical symptoms, serum thyroxine and TRAb, thyroid ultrasound and orbital computed tomography. PBMCs were separated from roughly 10 ml of fresh peripheral blood using Ficoll-Paque density gradient centrifugation. Total RNA was extracted using Trizol reagent, and RNA quality was assessed on an Agilent 2100 Bioanalyzer. The TCR beta CDR3 regions were amplified from the RNA transcripts. The first round of RT-PCR for the TCR CDR3 was performed with the HTBI primer set and the Qiagen OneStep RT-PCR kit. A second multiplex PCR round built the libraries, followed by size selection and purification. The libraries were sequenced on an Illumina HiSeq2000 using paired-end 100 bp reads. On the authors' methods: SOAPnuke was used to process the raw data, with reads discarded if the reads contained adapters or uncalled bases, had a mean Phred below 15, or lacked an exact constant-primer or identifier match. COPE v1.2.5 was used to merge the high-quality paired reads, and each unique nucleotide sequence was defined as a clonotype. MiTCR v1.1 was used to align clonotypes to the IMGT TRBV, TRBD and TRBJ reference segments. Only V-J combinations with frequency above 0.0001, covering approximately 99% of repertoires, were analysed. A TCS score was defined as the ratio between F50 (clonal expansion) and ExV (chaos), using BLOSUM62-based TCRdist between CDR3 peptides within each V-J. Welch's t-statistics and random forest reduced fewer than 550 V-J features to 13, which were used in a naive Bayes classifier (R e1071). Using fastp trimming at Q25 and MiXCR clonotype assembly, TCRdb reanalyzed the public sequencing data and kept in-frame beta chains. Under each unique CDR3 protein, matching rows form one entry showing the most common genes and DNA. These V and J calls are TCRdb output, not the study's own analysis. The sample has 330,000 or so distinct CDR3 sequences on record, 15% to 20% of them singletons. The leading ten clones occupy less than 45% of the sample.

To note about this clonotype: There is no known antigen for this receptor. Per-base qualities were not stored, and no clone one base away is much larger.

General study outcomes and caveats: Sample size was not statistically predetermined, and blinding of investigators to group allocation was not performed. Ophthalmopathy was separated from stable hyperthyroidism by a 13 V-J signature model, with over 85% sensitivity and approximately 84% specificity obtained in cross-validation and 80%/75% obtained in testing. Most expanded thyroid clonotypes (frequency above 0.001) were also detected in blood, suggesting blood repertoires may reflect thyroid immune responses. In validation, progression to ophthalmopathy was predicted by the model with 65% to 71% sensitivity and 72.22% specificity, a median of approximately 7.1 months before onset.

The sequence was collected from a man aged 45-65 years with Graves' ophthalmopathy. The specimen was blood.

The CDR3 is CASRQYGEETQYF. The DNA is as follows: TGCGCCAGCAGACAGTATGGGGAAGAGACCCAGTACTTC. The receptor chain draws on TRBV5-1 and TRBJ2-5; the D gene cannot be resolved reliably. Trimming takes 5 bases from V and 3 bases from J, and the germline ends sit 11 bases apart. CDR1 is given as SGHRS and CDR2 as YFSETQ, both from the germline V gene. There are 13 amino acids in the CDR3, from cysteine to phenylalanine inclusive. The only DNA kept is the CDR3, 39 bases in frame from the first base.